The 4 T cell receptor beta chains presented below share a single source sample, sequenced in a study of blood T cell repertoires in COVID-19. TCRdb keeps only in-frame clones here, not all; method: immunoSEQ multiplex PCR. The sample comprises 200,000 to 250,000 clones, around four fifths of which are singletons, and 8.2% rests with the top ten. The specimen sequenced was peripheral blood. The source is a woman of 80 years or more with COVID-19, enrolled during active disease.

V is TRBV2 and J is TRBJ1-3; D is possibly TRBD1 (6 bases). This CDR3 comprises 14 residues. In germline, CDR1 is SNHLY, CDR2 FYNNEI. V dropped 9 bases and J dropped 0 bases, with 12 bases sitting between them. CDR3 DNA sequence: TGTGCCAGTCGAGGGACAAGCTCTGGAAACACCATATATTTT. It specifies CASRGTSSGNTIYF.

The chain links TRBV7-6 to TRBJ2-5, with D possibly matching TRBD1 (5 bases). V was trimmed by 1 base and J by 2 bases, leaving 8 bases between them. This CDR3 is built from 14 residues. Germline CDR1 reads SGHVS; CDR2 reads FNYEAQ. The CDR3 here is CASSLDDRQETQYF. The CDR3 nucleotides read TGTGCCAGCAGCTTAGATGACAGACAAGAGACCCAGTACTTC.

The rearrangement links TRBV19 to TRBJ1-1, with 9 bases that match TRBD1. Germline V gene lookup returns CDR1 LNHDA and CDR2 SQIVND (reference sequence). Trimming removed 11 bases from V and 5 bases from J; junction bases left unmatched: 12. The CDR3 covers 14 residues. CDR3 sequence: CAARTGGARTEAFF. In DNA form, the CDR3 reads TGTGCCGCACGTACAGGGGGCGCGAGGACTGAAGCTTTCTTT.

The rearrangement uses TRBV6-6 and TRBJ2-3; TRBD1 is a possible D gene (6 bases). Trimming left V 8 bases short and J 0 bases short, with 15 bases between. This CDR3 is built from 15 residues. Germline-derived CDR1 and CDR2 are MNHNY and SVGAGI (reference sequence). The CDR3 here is CASLRGLYSTDTQYF. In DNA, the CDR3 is TGTGCCAGCCTCAGGGGCCTCTATAGCACAGATACGCAGTATTTT.